The clone carrying this T cell receptor beta chain was observed a few times. Original handling: Estimated nucleated cell counts came from reference gene primer amplification. Data came from immunoSEQ multiplex PCR; TCRdb stores just in-frame clones and leaves some out. V and J calls and clone size are those listed in that table; D and trimming were worked out from the DNA. The sample holds 99,000 or so clones; approximately 82% are singletons and the top ten take 15% to 17%. The V and J ends lost 1 base and 9 bases, in that order; junction bases with no gene match: 12. This CDR3 contains 17 residues. Germline V gives CDR1 SEHNR, CDR2 FQNEAQ (reference sequence). This specimen comes from a study of blood T cell repertoires in COVID-19.

The rearrangement links TRBV7-9 to TRBJ2-1, with 10 bases fitting TRBD2. The sequenced sample was peripheral blood. The sequence derives from a woman older than 75 with acute or convalescent COVID-19. CDR3 bases: TGTGCCAGCAGCTTAGGGCTAGCGGGAGTAAGGACTGGTGAGCAGTTCTTC. Its protein product is CASSLGLAGVRTGEQFF. Combining the CDR3 with reference TRBV7-9 and TRBJ2-1 gives the whole variable domain DTGVSQNPRHKITKRGQNVTFRCDPISEHNRLYWYRQTLGQGPEFLTYFQNEAQLEKSRLLSDRFSAERPKGSFSTLEIQRTEQGDSAMYLCASSLGLAGVRTGEQFFGPGTRLTVL.